This T cell receptor (beta chain) appears in the sequencing data of a study of response to subunit inactivated influenza vaccine. TCRdb re-analysed the RT-PCR reads in MiXCR, keeping a single row per CDR3 protein. The sample carries about 620,000 distinct CDR3 sequences, roughly 12% recorded once. These data also formed part of another study, on T cells expressing NK-cell markers. That source reports: TCR beta libraries carry UMIs added by 5'RACE template switching.

The receptor comes from a man over 45 who received an inactivated influenza vaccine. The sample here was PBMCs from blood, taken on the day of vaccination.

The CDR3 DNA follows: TGTGCCTGGAACTCCGGTCTTTCCTATAATTCACCCCTCCACTTT. This codes for CAWNSGLSYNSPLHF. The chain uses TRBV30 and TRBJ1-6, with D unresolved. Germline V gene sequence: CDR1 GTSNPN, CDR2 SVGIG (reference sequence). The CDR3 is 15 amino acids. The V end was cut by 4 bases, the J end by 1 base, with 11 bases between.